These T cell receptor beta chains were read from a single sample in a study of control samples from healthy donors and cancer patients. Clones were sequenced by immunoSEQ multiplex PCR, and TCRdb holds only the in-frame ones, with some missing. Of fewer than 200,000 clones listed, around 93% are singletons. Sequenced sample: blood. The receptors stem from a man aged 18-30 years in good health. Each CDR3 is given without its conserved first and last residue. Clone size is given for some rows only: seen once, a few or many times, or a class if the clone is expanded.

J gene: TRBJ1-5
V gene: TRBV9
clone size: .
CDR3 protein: ASSVGGDRGNQPQH

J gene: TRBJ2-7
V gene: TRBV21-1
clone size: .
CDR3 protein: ASSYGLATEQY

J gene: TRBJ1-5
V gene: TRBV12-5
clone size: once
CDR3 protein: ASGPTDQPQH

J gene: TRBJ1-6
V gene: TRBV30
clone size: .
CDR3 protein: AWSPRGQELDSPLH

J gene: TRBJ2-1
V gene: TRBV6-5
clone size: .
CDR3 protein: ASSQGSRHNEQF

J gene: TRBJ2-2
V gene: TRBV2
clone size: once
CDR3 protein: ASSEGALAGGTNTGELF

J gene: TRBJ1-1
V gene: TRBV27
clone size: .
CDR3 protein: ASSNGQKAF

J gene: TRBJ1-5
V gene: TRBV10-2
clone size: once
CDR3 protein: ASSESSNQPQH

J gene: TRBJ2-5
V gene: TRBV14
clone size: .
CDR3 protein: ASSLPTGHLQGETQY

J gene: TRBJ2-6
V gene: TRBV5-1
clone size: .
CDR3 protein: ASRLDGANVLT

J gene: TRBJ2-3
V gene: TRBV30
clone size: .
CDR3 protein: AWSVLTAVADTQY

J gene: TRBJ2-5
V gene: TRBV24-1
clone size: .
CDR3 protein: ATSDAITQETQY

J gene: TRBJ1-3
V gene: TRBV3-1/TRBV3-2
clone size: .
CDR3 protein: ASSQPDRGPGNTIY

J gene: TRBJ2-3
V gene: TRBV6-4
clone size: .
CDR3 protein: ASSKIGSTDTQY

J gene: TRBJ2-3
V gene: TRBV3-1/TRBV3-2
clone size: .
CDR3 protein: ASSPFGGLEDTQY

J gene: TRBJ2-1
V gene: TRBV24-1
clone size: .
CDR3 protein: ATNPGQGRYEQF

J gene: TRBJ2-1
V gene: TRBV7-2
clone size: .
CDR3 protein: ASSLEGSVKQF

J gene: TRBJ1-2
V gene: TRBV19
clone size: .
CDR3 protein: ASSPPAVLGGYT

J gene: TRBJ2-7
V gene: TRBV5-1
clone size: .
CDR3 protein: ASSLTGGIGEQY

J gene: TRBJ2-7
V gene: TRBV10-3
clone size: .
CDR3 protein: AITEGGAYEQY

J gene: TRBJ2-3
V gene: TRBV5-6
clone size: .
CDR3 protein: ASHVGRGGTDTQY

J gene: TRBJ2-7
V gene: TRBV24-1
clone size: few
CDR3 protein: ATSDNYEQY

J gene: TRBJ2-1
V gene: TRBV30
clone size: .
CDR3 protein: AWSALAGSYNEQF

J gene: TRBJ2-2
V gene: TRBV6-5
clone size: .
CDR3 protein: ASARSGELF

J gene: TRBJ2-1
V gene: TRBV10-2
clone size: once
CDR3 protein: ASSELLAGGGRF

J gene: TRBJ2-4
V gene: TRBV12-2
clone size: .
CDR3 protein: ASRSSRPRNIQY

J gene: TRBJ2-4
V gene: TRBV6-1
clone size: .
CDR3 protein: ASSEGAAKNIQY

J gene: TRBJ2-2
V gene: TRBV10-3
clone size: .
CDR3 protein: AISDRDGDTGELF

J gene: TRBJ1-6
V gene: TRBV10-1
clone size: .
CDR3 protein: ASSAQGASYNSPLH

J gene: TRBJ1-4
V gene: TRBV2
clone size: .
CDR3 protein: ATLQGDNEKLF

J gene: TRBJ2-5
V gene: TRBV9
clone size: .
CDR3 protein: ASSVALSGGNEETQY

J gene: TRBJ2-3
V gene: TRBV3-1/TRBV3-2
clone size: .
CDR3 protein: ASSQDVSRGTDTQY

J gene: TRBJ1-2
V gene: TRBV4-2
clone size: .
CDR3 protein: ASSQPGVGGYT

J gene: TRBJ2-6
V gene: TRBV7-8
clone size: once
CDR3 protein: ASSQEGHGANVLT

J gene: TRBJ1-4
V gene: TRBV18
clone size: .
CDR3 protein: ASSPPGQGNEKLF

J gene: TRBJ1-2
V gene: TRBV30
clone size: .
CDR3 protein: AWSVLSGGYT

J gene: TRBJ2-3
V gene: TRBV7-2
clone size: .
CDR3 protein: ASSSSGAGGRTDTQY

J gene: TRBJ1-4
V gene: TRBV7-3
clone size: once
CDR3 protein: ASSFGGGLNEKLF

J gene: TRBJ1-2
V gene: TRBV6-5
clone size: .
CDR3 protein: ASSYSGTPYGYT

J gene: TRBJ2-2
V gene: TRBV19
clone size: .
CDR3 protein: ASRAPTGGAGDTGELF

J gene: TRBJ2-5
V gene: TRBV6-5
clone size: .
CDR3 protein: ASSYGVASKY